The 8 T cell receptor beta chains in this list originate from one sample, sequenced in a study of shared clonotypes between healthy human individuals. Naive CD8 cells were CD45RO-negative, positively selected for CCR7, excluding terminally differentiated effector memory CD45RA+ cells. Using immunoSEQ multiplex PCR, the repertoire was profiled, and TCRdb retains in-frame clones only, with some absent. The sample includes roughly 2 million clones, about 95% of them seen just once. Sequencing input: naive CD8+ T cells sorted from blood. Receptors originate from a man aged 18 to 29 in good health.

The chain joins TRBV4-1 to TRBJ2-1; D could derive from TRBD1 or TRBD2 (5 bases each). V lost 6 bases and J lost 4, with 19 bases in between. The germline gives CDR1 MGHRA, CDR2 YSYEKL. The CDR3 is made up of 16 amino acids. CDR3 nucleotide sequence: TGCGCCAGCAGGGCCTACGGGGAAGGGGTTTACAATGAGCAGTTCTTC. Translation: CASRAYGEGVYNEQFF.

This rearrangement joins TRBV29-1 to TRBJ2-1; 9 bases match TRBD2. The germline V gene encodes CDR1 SQVTM and CDR2 ANQGSEA. The J segment lost 6 bases and the V segment lost 6 bases, leaving 12 bases of the junction unmatched. The CDR3 runs to 15 residues. The CDR3 region has the DNA TGCAGCGTCCTCGGCGCGGGGGGGCACTCCAATGAGCAGTTCTTC. Residues: CSVLGAGGHSNEQFF.

This chain connects TRBV5-1 to TRBJ2-7; 14 bases line up with TRBD2. This CDR3 region has 17 residues. Germline CDR1 and CDR2: SGHRS and YFSETQ. With V trimmed by 3 bases and J by 6 bases, 11 bases remained unmatched. The chain's CDR3 is CASSWGLAGEARGEQYF. CDR3 DNA: TGCGCCAGCAGCTGGGGACTAGCGGGAGAGGCTCGGGGCGAGCAGTACTTC.

The DNA of the CDR3 is TGTGCCCGAGGTTCCGTCTACGAGCAGTACTTC. The encoded protein is CARGSVYEQYF. The J gene is TRBJ2-7, the V gene TRBV30, with D unclear. This CDR3 has 11 amino acids. V lost 8 bases, J lost 3 bases, and 11 bases lay in between. Per the germline V gene, CDR1 is GTSNPN and CDR2 is SVGIG (reference sequence).

J is TRBJ2-7 and V is TRBV7-2; D unresolved. The CDR3 consists of 15 residues. Trimming took 5 bases from V and 2 from J, leaving 16 bases between them. Germline assignment: CDR1 SGHTA and CDR2 FQGNSA. The CDR3 region is CASSPPVVGAYEQYF. CDR3 bases: TGTGCCAGCAGCCCCCCCGTGGTTGGAGCCTACGAGCAGTACTTC.

This rearrangement joins TRBV4-1 to TRBJ1-3; 8 bases map to TRBD1. The CDR3 covers 17 residues. CDR1 MGHRA and CDR2 YSYEKL come from the germline V gene. V trimming: 1 base; J trimming: 3 bases; junction bases outside the gene matches: 8. CDR3 sequence: CASSQVAGGLDGNTIYF. The CDR3 DNA follows: TGCGCCAGCAGCCAAGTTGCAGGGGGCTTGGATGGAAACACCATATATTTT.

V usage is TRBV7-9 and J usage is TRBJ2-7; D might be TRBD1 (6 bases). V lost 1 base, J lost 6 bases, and 10 bases lay in between. Looked up from germline, CDR1 is SEHNR and CDR2 is FQNEAQ (reference sequence). The CDR3 contains 13 residues. For the CDR3, the DNA is TGTGCCAGCAGCTTAGAAACAGGGACCGAGCAGTACTTC. Its protein is CASSLETGTEQYF.

The gene calls are TRBV30 and TRBJ2-1, with TRBD1 matching over 10 bases. The CDR3 contains 13 residues. Germline CDR1 is GTSNPN and CDR2 is SVGIG (reference sequence). The V segment lost 2 bases and the J segment 7 bases; nucleotides outside the gene matches: 2. This chain's CDR3 is CAWSTDRGNEQFF. In DNA, the CDR3 is TGTGCCTGGAGTACGGACAGGGGGAATGAGCAGTTCTTC.